Each of the 3 T cell receptor beta chains below was sequenced from the same sample in a study of shared clonotypes between healthy human individuals. Measured with immunoSEQ multiplex PCR; TCRdb has only the in-frame clones, and not every one. The sample contains 1.4 million to 1.5 million clones, approximately 97% of which appear only once. Sequenced input: naive CD4+ T cells sorted from blood. The subset is: CD45RA+ positively selected. The source is a young man in good health.

The chain is built from TRBV19 and TRBJ2-1; tentative D call: TRBD2 (6 bases). The CDR3 sequence is 15 residues long. Germline CDR1 LNHDA, CDR2 SQIVND (reference sequence). V lost 6 bases to trimming and J lost 1 base, with 13 bases between them. DNA for the CDR3: TGTGCCAGTAGGCTCCGGGCGGGGTCCTACAATGAGCAGTTCTTC. Protein product: CASRLRAGSYNEQFF.

V usage is TRBV10-2 and J usage is TRBJ1-1, with 7 bases fitting TRBD1. This CDR3 is built from 14 residues. Germline CDR1 and CDR2: WSHSY and SAAADI. The V gene end was trimmed by 6 bases and the J gene end by 2 bases; junction bases not matched to a gene: 6. The CDR3 reads CASREGGSNTEAFF. The DNA of the CDR3 is TGCGCCAGCAGAGAAGGGGGCAGTAACACTGAAGCTTTCTTT.

This chain connects TRBV23-1 to TRBJ1-1; D may be TRBD1 (6 bases). TRBV23-1 is an ORF, and what it does is uncertain. The germline V and J ends were trimmed by 3 bases and 1 base, with 12 bases remaining between them. The CDR3 is 15 residues long. CDR3 nucleotides: TGCGCCAGCAGTCAGTACCAGGGGCCGAACACTGAAGCTTTCTTT. Translating gives CASSQYQGPNTEAFF.